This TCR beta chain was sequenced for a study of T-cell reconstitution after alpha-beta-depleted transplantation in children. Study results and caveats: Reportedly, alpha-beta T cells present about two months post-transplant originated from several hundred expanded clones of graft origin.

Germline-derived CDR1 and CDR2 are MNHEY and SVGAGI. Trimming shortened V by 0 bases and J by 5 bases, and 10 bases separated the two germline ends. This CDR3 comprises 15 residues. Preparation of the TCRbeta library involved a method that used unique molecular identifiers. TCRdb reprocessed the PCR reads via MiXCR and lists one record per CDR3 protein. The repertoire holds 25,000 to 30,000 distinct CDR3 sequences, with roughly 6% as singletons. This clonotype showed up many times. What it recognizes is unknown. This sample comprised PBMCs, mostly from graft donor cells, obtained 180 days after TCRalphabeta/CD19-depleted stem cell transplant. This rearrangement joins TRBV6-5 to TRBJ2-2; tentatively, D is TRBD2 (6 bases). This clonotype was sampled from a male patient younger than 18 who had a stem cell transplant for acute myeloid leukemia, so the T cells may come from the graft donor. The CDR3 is CASSYSGGRTGELFF. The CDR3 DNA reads TGTGCCAGCAGTTACTCGGGAGGCCGAACCGGGGAGCTGTTTTTT.